A single sample is the source of the 23 T cell receptor beta chains below, sequenced in a study of early stage breast cancer tumors. Clones were sequenced by immunoSEQ multiplex PCR, and TCRdb holds only the in-frame ones, with some missing. The sample records 45,000 to 60,000 clones, around nine tenths being singletons. The source material was blood. The receptors here all came from a person aged 65-85 years with breast cancer.

This sequence joins TRBV30 and TRBJ1-5, with TRBD1 matching over 11 bases. The germline V gene encodes CDR1 GTSNPN and CDR2 SVGIG (reference sequence). This CDR3 spans 13 amino acids. The V gene end was trimmed by 3 bases and the J gene end by 6 bases; junction bases not matched to a gene: 1. The CDR3 here is CAWSGTGGQPQHF. Written as DNA, the CDR3 is TGTGCCTGGAGCGGGACAGGGGGTCAGCCCCAGCATTTT.

The rearrangement joins TRBV27 to TRBJ1-2; tentatively, D is TRBD1 (5 bases). Germline CDR1 is MNHEY and CDR2 is SMNVEV (reference sequence). The germline V and J ends were trimmed by 2 bases and 8 bases, with 15 bases remaining between them. The CDR3 sequence is 14 residues long. CDR3: CASSLNRLQRGYTF. The CDR3 nucleotides are TGTGCCAGCAGTTTAAACAGGCTTCAAAGGGGCTACACCTTC.

The genes are TRBV7-3 and TRBJ2-5; D perhaps matches TRBD1 (6 bases). The CDR3 extends over 15 amino acids. V lost 2 bases to trimming and J lost 5 bases, with 15 bases between them. CDR1 is SGHTA, CDR2 FQGTGA, per germline. The CDR3 loop reads CASSLGQSVGETQYF. The CDR3 DNA reads TGTGCCAGCAGCTTAGGACAGTCAGTTGGGGAGACCCAGTACTTC. The entire variable domain, with the rest obtained from reference TRBV7-3 and TRBJ2-5, is as follows: GAGVSQTPSNKVTEKGKYVELRCDPISGHTALYWYRQSLGQGPEFLIYFQGTGAADDSGLPNDRFFAVRPEGSVSTLKIQRTERGDSAVYLCASSLGQSVGETQYFGPGTRLLVL.

The table lists this clone with a count of one. The gene calls are TRBV28 and TRBJ2-1, with 10 nucleotides matching TRBD2. In germline, CDR1 is MDHEN, CDR2 SYDVKM. This CDR3 spans 17 amino acids. With V trimmed by 7 bases and J by 4 bases, 13 bases remained unmatched. This CDR3 is CASMAQPGLARYNEQFF. In DNA, the CDR3 is TGTGCCAGCATGGCACAGCCGGGACTAGCGAGGTACAATGAGCAGTTCTTC.

This sequence joins TRBV4-1 and TRBJ2-3; TRBD2 might be the D (7 bases). Per the germline V gene, CDR1 is MGHRA and CDR2 is YSYEKL. Deletions cut 4 bases from V and 9 bases from J, with 23 bases between. There are 16 residues in the CDR3. Written as DNA, the CDR3 is TGCGCCAGCAGCCCCCAAGGGGGGGAAGCTCGGTCCACGCAGTATTTT. Its protein is CASSPQGGEARSTQYF.

The rearrangement joins TRBV19 to TRBJ2-5; TRBD1 is a possible D gene (6 bases). With 9 bases removed from V and 4 bases from J, the gap between germline ends came to 15 bases. This CDR3 comprises 13 residues. The germline CDR1 and CDR2 sequences are LNHDA and SQIVND (reference sequence). The CDR3 bases are TGTGCCAGCGGGGACATGGAGACAGAGACCCAGTACTTC. Translated: CASGDMETETQYF. The full variable domain, rest sourced from reference TRBV19 and TRBJ2-5, is DGGITQSPKYLFRKEGQNVTLSCEQNLNHDAMYWYRQDPGQGLRLIYYSQIVNDFQKGDIAEGYSVSREKKESFPLTVTSAQKNPTAFYLCASGDMETETQYFGPGTRLLVL.

V and J are TRBV6-1 and TRBJ1-1; D remains unclear. Germline lookup yields CDR1 MNHNS and CDR2 SASEGT. The CDR3 sequence is 14 residues long. Trimming took off 0 bases at V and 11 bases at J, with 16 bases between the two ends. This chain's CDR3 is CASSEAGRHGGAFF. The CDR3 nucleotides read TGTGCCAGCAGTGAAGCCGGGCGACACGGAGGGGCTTTCTTT.

This chain uses TRBV10-3 with TRBJ1-1; the D gene is possibly TRBD1 (6 bases). In germline, CDR1 is ENHRY, CDR2 SYGVKD. V was clipped by 5 bases and J by 1 base, with 14 bases between them. CDR3 length: 15 residues. The chain's CDR3 is CAISTSTGPNTEAFF. CDR3 in DNA: TGTGCCATCAGTACATCGACAGGCCCGAACACTGAAGCTTTCTTT.

This chain joins TRBV5-1 and TRBJ2-6, with 7 nucleotides matching TRBD1. The germline V gene encodes CDR1 SGHRS and CDR2 YFSETQ. The trim removed 1 base at V and 2 bases at J, leaving 0 bases unmatched. There are 15 residues in the CDR3. The CDR3: CASSLQGAGANVLTF. The CDR3 DNA is TGCGCCAGCAGCTTGCAGGGGGCTGGGGCCAACGTCCTGACTTTC.

V usage is TRBV29-1 and J usage is TRBJ2-1; D remains ambiguous. CDR1 SQVTM and CDR2 ANQGSEA come from the germline V gene. V was clipped by 4 bases and J by 5 bases, with 12 bases between them. The CDR3 consists of 13 residues. In nucleotides, the CDR3 is TGCAGCGTTGCCCCCGTGGGCCACAATGAGCAGTTCTTC. It encodes CSVAPVGHNEQFF.

The chain joins TRBV29-1 to TRBJ2-3, with TRBD2 matching 11 bases. Losses at the gene ends were 7 bases for V and 3 bases for J; bases not matched to a gene: 3. Germline values: CDR1 SQVTM, CDR2 ANQGSEA. There are 13 residues in the CDR3. CDR3 coding DNA: TGCAGCGGTATAGCGGGGGGGACAGATACGCAGTATTTT. This sequence encodes CSGIAGGTDTQYF.

V is TRBV19 and J is TRBJ2-2, with D uncertain. V was trimmed by 8 bases and J by 8 bases, leaving 6 bases between them. The CDR3 is made up of 10 amino acids. Germline assignment: CDR1 LNHDA and CDR2 SQIVND (reference sequence). The CDR3 nucleotides read TGTGCCAGTTTCCAGGGGGAGCTGTTTTTT. This translates into CASFQGELFF. The variable domain in full, with the rest retrieved from reference TRBV19 and TRBJ2-2, is DGGITQSPKYLFRKEGQNVTLSCEQNLNHDAMYWYRQDPGQGLRLIYYSQIVNDFQKGDIAEGYSVSREKKESFPLTVTSAQKNPTAFYLCASFQGELFFGEGSRLTVL.

The rearrangement uses TRBV7-8 and TRBJ1-6; D is unresolved. The germline gives CDR1 SGHVS, CDR2 FQNEAQ. The V end was cut by 4 bases, the J end by 9 bases, with 19 bases between. CDR3 length: 16 amino acids. CDR3 residues: CASSSLVNPLPSPLHF. Here the CDR3 DNA reads TGTGCCAGCAGCTCCTTAGTGAATCCGTTGCCTTCACCCCTCCACTTT.

The genes are TRBV4-3 and TRBJ2-7, with D possibly TRBD1 on 5 matching bases. Trimming removed 0 bases at V and 2 bases at J, with 11 bases between. The CDR3 contains 15 residues. Germline values: CDR1 LGHNA, CDR2 YSLEER. The CDR3 coding sequence is TGCGCCAGCAGCCAAGAAGGGGCGCGAACCTACGAGCAGTACTTC. Translating gives CASSQEGARTYEQYF.

The chain is built from TRBV4-1 and TRBJ1-4, with 12 bases that match TRBD1. This CDR3 has 19 residues. Germline trimming cut 0 bases from V and 8 bases from J; bases unmatched to any gene: 13. In germline, CDR1 is MGHRA, CDR2 YSYEKL. The CDR3 sequence is CASSQDSGTGGGLGEKLFF. In DNA, the CDR3 is TGCGCCAGCAGCCAAGACTCCGGGACAGGGGGCGGGTTGGGGGAAAAACTGTTTTTT.

This clone came up a few times. The CDR3 region is CASSSWGGREPTGELFF. The CDR3 DNA is TGTGCCAGCAGCTCGTGGGGGGGGCGGGAGCCCACCGGGGAGCTGTTTTTT. This chain uses TRBV11-3 with TRBJ2-2; tentative D call: TRBD2 (7 bases). CDR1 is SGHNT and CDR2 is YENEEA in the germline V gene. The CDR3 runs 17 residues. V lost 4 bases to trimming and J lost 4 bases, with 19 bases between them.

The gene calls are TRBV9 and TRBJ2-1; 11 nucleotides line up with TRBD2. Germline-derived CDR1 and CDR2 are SGDLS and YYNGEE. The CDR3 contains 16 residues. After removal of 4 bases from V and 5 bases from J, the junction contained 8 bases not matched to a gene. CDR3 amino acids: CASSTRLAGTHNEQFF. The CDR3 nucleotides are TGTGCCAGCAGCACCCGACTAGCGGGAACCCACAATGAGCAGTTCTTC.

The chain combines TRBV27 with TRBJ1-2; weak D call: TRBD1 (5 bases). There are 15 residues in the CDR3. In germline, CDR1 is MNHEY, CDR2 SMNVEV (reference sequence). Deletions cut 6 bases from V and 0 bases from J, with 14 bases between. This CDR3 is CASSRSTVSNYGYTF. DNA for the CDR3: TGTGCCAGCAGCCGATCGACAGTCTCTAACTATGGCTACACCTTC.

In this sample, this clone turned up a few times. This chain connects TRBV7-9 to TRBJ2-5; possibly TRBD2 for D (6 bases). This CDR3 contains 14 residues. The V and J ends lost 1 base and 7 bases respectively, with 13 bases between them. The germline CDR1 and CDR2 sequences are SEHNR and FQNEAQ (reference sequence). The chain's CDR3 is CASSLGDSTGTQYF. As DNA, the CDR3 is TGTGCCAGCAGCTTAGGGGACTCCACAGGGACCCAGTACTTC.

The V gene is TRBV6-1, the J gene TRBJ2-7; D possibly corresponds to TRBD1 (5 bases). Trimming removed 6 bases at V and 2 bases at J, with 11 bases between. There are 13 residues in the CDR3. The germline CDR1 and CDR2 sequences are MNHNS and SASEGT. CDR3 sequence reads: CASRADSPYEQYF. Here the CDR3 DNA reads TGTGCCAGCAGGGCTGACAGCCCCTACGAGCAGTACTTC.

This sequence joins TRBV7-9 and TRBJ1-1, with D hard to call. The CDR3 is made up of 11 amino acids. Trimming shortened V by 6 bases and J by 11 bases, and 13 bases separated the two germline ends. The V gene's germline CDR1 is SEHNR and CDR2 FQNEAQ (reference sequence). The CDR3 DNA sequence: TGTGCCAGCAGGATACGAGGAGGGGCTTTCTTT. Protein sequence: CASRIRGGAFF. Full variable domain (remainder filled in from reference TRBV7-9 and TRBJ1-1): DTGVSQNPRHKITKRGQNVTFRCDPISEHNRLYWYRQTLGQGPEFLTYFQNEAQLEKSRLLSDRFSAERPKGSFSTLEIQRTEQGDSAMYLCASRIRGGAFFGQGTRLTVV.

This clone was found a few times. This chain joins TRBV14 and TRBJ2-2; 12 positions agree with TRBD2. The CDR3 runs 16 residues. The germline V gene encodes CDR1 SGHDN and CDR2 FVKESK. Unmatched junction bases numbered 1, after V lost 0 bases and J lost 5 bases. This chain's CDR3 is CASSQEGTSGTGELFF. The CDR3 DNA reads TGTGCCAGCAGCCAAGAAGGGACTAGCGGGACCGGGGAGCTGTTTTTT. Filled out from reference TRBV14 and TRBJ2-2, the complete variable domain reads EAGVTQFPSHSVIEKGQTVTLRCDPISGHDNLYWYRRVMGKEIKFLLHFVKESKQDESGMPNNRFLAERTGGTYSTLKVQPAELEDSGVYFCASSQEGTSGTGELFFGEGSRLTVL.

The rearrangement joins TRBV5-1 to TRBJ1-2; D may be TRBD1 (5 bases). The germline CDR1 and CDR2 sequences are SGHRS and YFSETQ. Between the trimmed V and J ends, which lost 0 bases and 7 bases, there was a span of 16 bases. The CDR3 sequence is 15 residues long. DNA for the CDR3: TGCGCCAGCAGCTTGGGGTCGGCAGGGAATGGTGGCTACACCTTC. It specifies CASSLGSAGNGGYTF.